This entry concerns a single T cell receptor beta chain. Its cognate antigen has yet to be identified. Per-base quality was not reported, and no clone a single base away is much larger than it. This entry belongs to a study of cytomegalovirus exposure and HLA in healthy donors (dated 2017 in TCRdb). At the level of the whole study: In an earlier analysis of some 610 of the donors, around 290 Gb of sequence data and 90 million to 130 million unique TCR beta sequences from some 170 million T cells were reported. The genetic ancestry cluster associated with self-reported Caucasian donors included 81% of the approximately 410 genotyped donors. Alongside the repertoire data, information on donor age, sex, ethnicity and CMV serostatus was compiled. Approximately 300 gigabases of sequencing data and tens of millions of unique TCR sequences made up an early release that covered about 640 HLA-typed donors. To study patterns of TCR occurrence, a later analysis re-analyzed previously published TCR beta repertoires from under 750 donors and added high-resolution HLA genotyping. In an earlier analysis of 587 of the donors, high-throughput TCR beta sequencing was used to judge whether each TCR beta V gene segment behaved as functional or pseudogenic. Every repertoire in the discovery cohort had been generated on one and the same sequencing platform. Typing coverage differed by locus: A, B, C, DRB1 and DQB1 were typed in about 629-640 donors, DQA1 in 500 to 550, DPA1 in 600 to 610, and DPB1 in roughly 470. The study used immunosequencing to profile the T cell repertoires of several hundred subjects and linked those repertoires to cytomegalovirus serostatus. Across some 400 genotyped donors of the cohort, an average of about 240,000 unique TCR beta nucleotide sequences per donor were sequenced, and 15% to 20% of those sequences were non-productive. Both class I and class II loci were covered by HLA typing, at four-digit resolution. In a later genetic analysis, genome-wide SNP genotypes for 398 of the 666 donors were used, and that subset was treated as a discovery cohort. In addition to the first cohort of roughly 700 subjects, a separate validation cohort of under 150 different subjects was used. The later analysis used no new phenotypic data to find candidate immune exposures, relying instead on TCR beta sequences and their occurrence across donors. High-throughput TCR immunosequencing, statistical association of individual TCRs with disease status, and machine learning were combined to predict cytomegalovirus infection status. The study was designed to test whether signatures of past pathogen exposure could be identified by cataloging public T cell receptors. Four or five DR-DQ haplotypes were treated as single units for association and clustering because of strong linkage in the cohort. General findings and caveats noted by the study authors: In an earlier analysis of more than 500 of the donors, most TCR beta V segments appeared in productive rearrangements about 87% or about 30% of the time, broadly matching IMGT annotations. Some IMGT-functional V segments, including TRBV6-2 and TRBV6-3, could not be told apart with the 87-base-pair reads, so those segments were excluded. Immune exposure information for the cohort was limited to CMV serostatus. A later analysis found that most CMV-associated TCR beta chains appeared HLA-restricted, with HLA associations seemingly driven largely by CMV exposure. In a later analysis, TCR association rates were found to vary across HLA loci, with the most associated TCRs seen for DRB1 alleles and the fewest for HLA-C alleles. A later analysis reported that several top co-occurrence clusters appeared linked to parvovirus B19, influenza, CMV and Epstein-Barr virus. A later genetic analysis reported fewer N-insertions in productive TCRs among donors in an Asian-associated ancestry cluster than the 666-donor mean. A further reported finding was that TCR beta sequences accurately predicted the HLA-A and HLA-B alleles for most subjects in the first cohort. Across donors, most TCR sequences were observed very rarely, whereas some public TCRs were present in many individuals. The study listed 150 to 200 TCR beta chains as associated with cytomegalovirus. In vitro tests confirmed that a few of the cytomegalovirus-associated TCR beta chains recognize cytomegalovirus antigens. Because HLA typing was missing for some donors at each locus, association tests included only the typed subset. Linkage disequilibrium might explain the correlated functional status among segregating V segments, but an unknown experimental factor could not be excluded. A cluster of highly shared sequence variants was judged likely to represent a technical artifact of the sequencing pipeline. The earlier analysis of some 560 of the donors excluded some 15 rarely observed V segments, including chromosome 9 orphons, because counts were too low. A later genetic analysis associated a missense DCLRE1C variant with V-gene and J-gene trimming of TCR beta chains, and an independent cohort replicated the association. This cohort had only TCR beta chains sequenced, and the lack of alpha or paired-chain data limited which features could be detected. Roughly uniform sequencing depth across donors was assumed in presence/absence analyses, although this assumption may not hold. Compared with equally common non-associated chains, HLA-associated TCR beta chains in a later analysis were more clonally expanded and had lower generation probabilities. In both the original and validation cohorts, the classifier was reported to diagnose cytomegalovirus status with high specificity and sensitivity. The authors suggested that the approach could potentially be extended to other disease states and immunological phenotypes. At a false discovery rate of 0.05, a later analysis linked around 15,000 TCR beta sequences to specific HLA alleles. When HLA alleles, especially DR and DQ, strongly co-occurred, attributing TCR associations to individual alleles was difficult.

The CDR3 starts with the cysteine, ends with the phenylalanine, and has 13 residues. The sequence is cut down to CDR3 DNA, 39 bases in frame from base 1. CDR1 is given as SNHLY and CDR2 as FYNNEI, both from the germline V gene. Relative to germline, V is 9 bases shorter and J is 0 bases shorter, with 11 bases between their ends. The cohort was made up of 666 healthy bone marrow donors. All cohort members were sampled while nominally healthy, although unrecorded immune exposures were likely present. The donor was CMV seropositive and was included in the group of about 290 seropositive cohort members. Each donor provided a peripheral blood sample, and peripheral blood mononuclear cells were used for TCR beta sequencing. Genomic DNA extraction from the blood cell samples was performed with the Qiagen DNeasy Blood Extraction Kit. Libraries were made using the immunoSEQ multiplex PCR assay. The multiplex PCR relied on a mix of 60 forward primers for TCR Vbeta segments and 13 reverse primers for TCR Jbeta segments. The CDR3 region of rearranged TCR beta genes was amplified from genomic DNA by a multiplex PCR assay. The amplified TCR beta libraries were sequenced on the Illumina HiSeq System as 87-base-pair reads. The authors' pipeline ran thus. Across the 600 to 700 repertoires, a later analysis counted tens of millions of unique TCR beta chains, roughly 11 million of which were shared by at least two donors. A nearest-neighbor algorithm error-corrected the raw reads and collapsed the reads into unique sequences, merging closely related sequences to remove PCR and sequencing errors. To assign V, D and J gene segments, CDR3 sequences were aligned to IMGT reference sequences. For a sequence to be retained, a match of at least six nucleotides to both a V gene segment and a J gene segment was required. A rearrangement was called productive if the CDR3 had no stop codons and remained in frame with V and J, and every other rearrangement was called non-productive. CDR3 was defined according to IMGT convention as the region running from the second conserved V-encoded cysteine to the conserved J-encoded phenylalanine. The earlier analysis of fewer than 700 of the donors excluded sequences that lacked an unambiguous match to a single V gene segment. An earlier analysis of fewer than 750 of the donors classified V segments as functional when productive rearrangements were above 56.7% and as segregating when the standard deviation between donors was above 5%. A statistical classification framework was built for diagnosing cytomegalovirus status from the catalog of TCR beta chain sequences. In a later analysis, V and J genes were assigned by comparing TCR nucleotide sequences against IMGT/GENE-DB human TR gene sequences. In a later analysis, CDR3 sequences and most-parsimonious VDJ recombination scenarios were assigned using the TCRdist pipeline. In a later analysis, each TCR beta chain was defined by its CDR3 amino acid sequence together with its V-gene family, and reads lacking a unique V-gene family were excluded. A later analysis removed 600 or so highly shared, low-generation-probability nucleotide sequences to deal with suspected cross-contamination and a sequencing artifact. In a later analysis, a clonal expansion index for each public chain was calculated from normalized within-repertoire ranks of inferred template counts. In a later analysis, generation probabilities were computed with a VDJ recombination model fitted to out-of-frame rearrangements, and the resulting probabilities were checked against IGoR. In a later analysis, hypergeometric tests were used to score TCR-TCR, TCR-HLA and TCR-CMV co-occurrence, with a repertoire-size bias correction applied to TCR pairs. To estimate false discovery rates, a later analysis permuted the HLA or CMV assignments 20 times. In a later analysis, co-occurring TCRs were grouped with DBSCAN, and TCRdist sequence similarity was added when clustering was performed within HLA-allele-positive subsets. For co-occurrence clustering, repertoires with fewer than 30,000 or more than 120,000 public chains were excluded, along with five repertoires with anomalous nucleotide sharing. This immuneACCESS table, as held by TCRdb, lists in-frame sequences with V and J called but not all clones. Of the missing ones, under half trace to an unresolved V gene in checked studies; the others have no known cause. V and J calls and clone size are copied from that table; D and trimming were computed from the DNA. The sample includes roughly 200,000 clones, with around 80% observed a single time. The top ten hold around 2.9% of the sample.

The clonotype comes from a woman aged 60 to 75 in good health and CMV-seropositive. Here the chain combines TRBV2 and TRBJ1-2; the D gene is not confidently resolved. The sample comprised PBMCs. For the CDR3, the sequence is CASAADTNYGYTF. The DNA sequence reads TGTGCCAGTGCAGCAGACACTAACTATGGCTACACCTTC.